A single sample is the source of the 31 T cell receptor beta chains below, sequenced in a study of T cell repertoires in cytomegalovirus infection (dated by TCRdb to about 2019). The sample was run on an Illumina HiSeq 1500. Starting from the raw public reads, TCRdb applied fastp trimming at Q25, assembled clones with MiXCR and retained in-frame beta chains. CDR3 protein duplicates are merged, each entry listing the most common genes and DNA. Here the sample has 250,000 to 350,000 distinct CDR3 sequences; around 25% occur a single time. The ten largest clonotypes hold 11% to 15% of the sample. The specimen sequenced was PBMCs. The source of these receptors is a human donor in good health (CMV status not recorded). Some clones in this sample may be carry-over from other donors' samples.

The chain joins TRBV28 to TRBJ2-2; D is perhaps TRBD2 (6 bases). CDR3 size: 15 residues. Germline CDR1 is MDHEN and CDR2 is SYDVKM. V lost 8 bases to trimming and J lost 2 bases, with 15 bases between them. CDR3 loop: CASAGGASNTGELFF. The CDR3 DNA sequence: TGTGCCAGCGCCGGAGGGGCATCCAACACCGGGGAGCTGTTTTTT.

This clonotype occurred a few times. The CDR3 region has the DNA TGTGCCAGCAGTGGGTCTCTATTGAACACTGAAGCTTTCTTT. Translation gives CASSGSLLNTEAFF. V and J are TRBV7-2 and TRBJ1-1, with D uncertain. With 6 bases removed from V and 0 bases from J, the gap between germline ends came to 11 bases. The CDR3 totals 14 residues. From germline, CDR1 is SGHTA and CDR2 FQGNSA.

This chain connects TRBV7-9 to TRBJ1-5; TRBD1 might be the D (6 bases). Germline V gene lookup returns CDR1 SEHNR and CDR2 FQNEAQ (reference sequence). The CDR3 is 15 residues long. Trimming pared 5 bases from V and 7 bases from J, leaving 18 bases between. This CDR3 is CASSGHGGQGQPQHF. CDR3 nucleotide sequence: TGTGCCAGCAGCGGCCATGGGGGGCAGGGCCAGCCCCAGCATTTT.

This clonotype was recorded a few times. The chain joins TRBV20-1 to TRBJ2-7; tentative D call: TRBD2 (5 bases). The ends were cut back, 3 bases at V and 3 bases at J, with 15 bases in the middle. Looked up from germline, CDR1 is DFQATT and CDR2 is SNEGSKA (reference sequence). The CDR3 is 14 amino acids. The DNA of the CDR3 is TGCAGTGCTAGGGGTCCGGGGAAGGACTACGAGCAGTACTTC. Translated, it gives CSARGPGKDYEQYF.

This clonotype was recorded at least ten times. The chain couples TRBV7-2 to TRBJ2-2; no firm D call. Deletions cut 5 bases from V and 7 bases from J, with 17 bases between. The CDR3 is 15 residues long. CDR1 and CDR2 from the germline V gene are SGHTA and FQGNSA. The CDR3 is CASSPRTALGGELFF. CDR3 DNA: TGTGCCAGCAGCCCGCGGACGGCGCTGGGCGGGGAGCTGTTTTTT.

This clonotype was counted between two and nine times. The chain links TRBV7-2 to TRBJ1-2; 7 bases line up with TRBD1. V lost 4 bases and J lost 4; bases outside the gene matches: 3. The CDR3 spans 13 residues. The V gene's germline CDR1 is SGHTA and CDR2 FQGNSA. The CDR3 DNA follows: TGTGCCAGCAGCTCCGACAGGGCCTATGGCTACACCTTC. Translating it yields CASSSDRAYGYTF.

This clonotype was observed a few times. This rearrangement joins TRBV5-1 to TRBJ1-6, with D maybe TRBD1 (6 bases). The CDR3 loop spans 14 amino acids. V shed 0 bases and J shed 7 bases, with 8 bases lying between them. Per germline, CDR1 SGHRS and CDR2 YFSETQ. CDR3 residues: CASSLVQGNSPLHF. The CDR3 nucleotides read TGCGCCAGCAGCTTGGTACAGGGAAATTCACCCCTCCACTTT.

The chain combines TRBV29-1 with TRBJ2-7; D is perhaps TRBD1 or TRBD2 (5 bases each). In germline, CDR1 is SQVTM, CDR2 ANQGSEA. Trimming removed 0 bases from V and 0 bases from J, with 6 bases in between. The CDR3 sequence is 13 residues long. This CDR3 is CSVEDGGSYEQYF. The DNA of the CDR3 is TGCAGCGTTGAAGATGGGGGCTCCTACGAGCAGTACTTC.

This clonotype was picked up a small number of times. The genes are TRBV5-1 and TRBJ2-2; 10 nucleotides match TRBD2. The CDR3 is 17 amino acids. The germline gives CDR1 SGHRS, CDR2 YFSETQ. Unmatched junction bases numbered 10, after V lost 3 bases and J lost 5 bases. In DNA form, the CDR3 reads TGCGCCAGCAGCTCACCGGGACTAGCGACAGGGACCGGGGAGCTGTTTTTT. Protein: CASSSPGLATGTGELFF.

This clonotype has just a few counts. CDR3 sequence: CASSHPPWNTIYEQYF. The DNA of the CDR3 is TGCGCCAGCAGCCACCCCCCCTGGAACACGATCTACGAGCAGTACTTC. The chain couples TRBV4-1 to TRBJ2-7; D uncertain. The CDR3 loop spans 16 amino acids. The V gene's germline CDR1 is MGHRA and CDR2 YSYEKL. Deletions cut 3 bases from V and 3 bases from J, with 18 bases between.

This sequence joins TRBV27 and TRBJ2-1; D is tentatively TRBD1 or TRBD2 (7 bases each). This CDR3 contains 18 residues. Germline lookup yields CDR1 MNHEY and CDR2 SMNVEV (reference sequence). Trimming shortened V by 5 bases and J by 3 bases, and 23 bases separated the two germline ends. CDR3 nucleotide sequence: TGTGCCAGCAGTCCCAGGGGGGGGATCGGGGTTGTCTACAATGAGCAGTTCTTC. Translated: CASSPRGGIGVVYNEQFF.

In its sample, this clonotype was seen a few times. The V call is TRBV19, the J call TRBJ1-3; D unresolved. The CDR3 spans 15 residues. Trimming stripped 2 bases from V and 4 bases from J, with 12 bases between. Germline V lookup: CDR1 LNHDA, CDR2 SQIVND (reference sequence). In nucleotides, the CDR3 is TGTGCCAGTAGTATACCCGCGCCATCCGGAAACACCATATATTTT. This encodes CASSIPAPSGNTIYF.

This clonotype was seen a handful of times. The chain employs TRBV28 and TRBJ1-4; D not certain. This CDR3 has 15 amino acids. Germline V lookup: CDR1 MDHEN, CDR2 SYDVKM. Trimming took off 2 bases at V and 4 bases at J, with 11 bases between the two ends. The CDR3 protein is CASSLPDGLNEKLFF. CDR3 in DNA: TGTGCCAGCAGTTTACCGGACGGACTTAATGAAAAACTGTTTTTT.

A single count supports this clonotype. CDR3 region: CSVGRTGTEAFF. As DNA, the CDR3 is TGCAGCGTTGGGAGGACAGGGACTGAAGCTTTCTTT. The chain couples TRBV29-1 to TRBJ1-1, with 8 bases that match TRBD1. V lost 4 bases and J lost 5; bases outside the gene matches: 3. There are 12 residues in the CDR3. The V gene's germline CDR1 is SQVTM and CDR2 ANQGSEA.

Ten or more counts support this clonotype. This chain links TRBV20-1 with TRBJ2-7, with no clear D. Trimming took 0 bases from V and 5 from J, leaving 8 bases between them. Germline V gives CDR1 DFQATT, CDR2 SNEGSKA (reference sequence). The CDR3 is made up of 12 amino acids. The CDR3 DNA sequence: TGCAGTGCTAGAGATTTGGCCAACGAGCAGTACTTC. Amino acids: CSARDLANEQYF.

The gene calls are TRBV10-3 and TRBJ2-7; TRBD1 is a possible D gene (6 bases). Germline V gene data show CDR1 as ENHRY and CDR2 as SYGVKD. V gave up 8 bases and J gave up 5 bases, with 16 bases separating them. The CDR3 has 13 residues. Here the CDR3 DNA reads TGTGCCATCTGGAGGACAGAGCATCACGAGCAGTACTTC. This encodes CAIWRTEHHEQYF.

To note about this clonotype: A read error is possible here, since a much larger clone lies one base away. This likely comes from a read error, as the CDR3 has no conserved phenylalanine or tryptophan at its end. The chain's CDR3 is CASSQLSLLTGTSGRVEQFL. As DNA, the CDR3 is TGTGCCAGCAGCCAGCTAAGTCTCTTGACCGGGACTAGCGGGAGAGTTGAGCAGTTCTTA. The chain is built from TRBV14 and TRBJ2-1, with 14 bases lining up with TRBD2. V shed 3 bases and J 9 bases; nucleotides not matched to a gene: 19. The CDR3 totals 20 residues. CDR1 and CDR2 (germline): SGHDN, FVKESK.

This clonotype showed up just a few times. This rearrangement joins TRBV10-3 to TRBJ2-1, with TRBD2 matching over 15 bases. In germline, CDR1 is ENHRY, CDR2 SYGVKD. J gave up 7 bases and V 4 bases, and 5 bases lay outside the gene matches. The CDR3 loop spans 16 amino acids. The CDR3 DNA is TGTGCCATCAGTGGGACTAGCGGGAGGGTGGGGAATGAGCAGTTCTTC. Translation: CAISGTSGRVGNEQFF.

This chain uses TRBV5-4 with TRBJ2-1; 8 bases agree with TRBD1. This CDR3 is built from 15 residues. Germline V gives CDR1 SGHNT, CDR2 YYREEE (reference sequence). Trimming at V came to 3 bases and at J to 4 bases, leaving 6 bases not matched to a gene. CDR3: CASSSGQGIYNEQFF. CDR3 DNA: TGTGCCAGCAGCTCCGGACAGGGCATATACAATGAGCAGTTCTTC.

This clonotype was found a few times. This chain uses TRBV12-3 or TRBV12-4 with TRBJ2-7, with D perhaps matching TRBD1 (6 bases). The CDR3 has 14 residues. Trimming took 1 base from V and 5 from J, leaving 12 bases between them. CDR3 sequence reads: CASSLGQDLDEQYF. The CDR3 DNA reads as TGTGCCAGCAGTTTAGGACAGGATCTGGACGAGCAGTACTTC.

This chain joins TRBV11-2 and TRBJ1-1, with a possible D match to TRBD1 (5 bases). The V end was cut by 4 bases, the J end by 1 base, with 16 bases between. This CDR3 is built from 16 residues. Germline CDR1 is SGHAT and CDR2 is FQNNGV. CDR3 DNA: TGTGCCAGCAGCTCTCCCGCCGGGGCCACGAACACTGAAGCTTTCTTT. Protein sequence: CASSSPAGATNTEAFF.

There are a few counts of this clonotype. The V call is TRBV28, the J call TRBJ2-7; 11 nucleotides line up with TRBD1. CDR3 length equals 18 residues. Germline CDR1 and CDR2: MDHEN and SYDVKM. J was trimmed by 6 bases and V by 0 bases; bases with no gene match: 13. The CDR3 DNA reads TGTGCCAGCAGTTTATGGGGACAGGGGGGGTTGAAGGTTGGCGAGCAGTACTTC. It is translated as CASSLWGQGGLKVGEQYF. Full variable domain (rest looked up from reference TRBV28 and TRBJ2-7): DVKVTQSSRYLVKRTGEKVFLECVQDMDHENMFWYRQDPGLGLRLIYFSYDVKMKEKGDIPEGYSVSREKKERFSLILESASTNQTSMYLCASSLWGQGGLKVGEQYFGPGTRLTVT.

The V call is TRBV5-1, the J call TRBJ1-3; no definite D call. The CDR3 sequence is 14 residues long. The V and J ends lost 0 bases and 1 base respectively, with 5 bases between them. CDR1 is SGHRS and CDR2 is YFSETQ in the germline V gene. The CDR3 loop reads CASSLDSSGNTIYF. The CDR3 nucleotides read TGCGCCAGCAGCTTGGACAGTTCTGGAAACACCATATATTTT.

There are a few counts of this clonotype. The V call is TRBV20-1, the J call TRBJ1-2; 9 bases are shared with TRBD1. Germline loops: CDR1 DFQATT, CDR2 SNEGSKA (reference sequence). The J segment lost 7 bases and the V segment lost 0 bases, leaving 12 bases of the junction unmatched. The CDR3 runs to 16 residues. For the CDR3, the DNA is TGCAGTGCTAGAGATCCTAACAGGGGGCAAAGTGGTGGCTACACCTTC. Its translation is CSARDPNRGQSGGYTF.

The chain recombines TRBV24-1 with TRBJ1-5; TRBD1 aligns across 7 bases. The CDR3 is made up of 13 amino acids. Germline trimming cut 4 bases from V and 7 bases from J; bases unmatched to any gene: 3. The germline gives CDR1 KGHDR, CDR2 SFDVKD. The DNA for the CDR3 is TGTGCCACCAGTGAAGGGGGCTGGCAGCCCCAGCATTTT. Its translation: CATSEGGWQPQHF.

Only one count was recorded for this clonotype. This chain links TRBV7-2 with TRBJ1-5, with D unclear. CDR3 length: 14 amino acids. Trimming cost V 2 bases and J 0 bases, with 5 bases left between them. CDR1 is SGHTA and CDR2 is FQGNSA in the germline V gene. CDR3 region: CASSLRISNQPQHF. Here the CDR3 DNA reads TGTGCCAGCAGCTTACGAATTAGCAATCAGCCCCAGCATTTT.

The chain recombines TRBV20-1 with TRBJ2-3; 9 bases fit TRBD2. With 2 bases clipped from V and 4 bases from J, the junction kept 7 bases outside the gene matches. The CDR3 has 15 residues. CDR1 and CDR2 from the germline V gene are DFQATT and SNEGSKA (reference sequence). CDR3 protein: CSARILAGMADTQYF. The CDR3 bases are TGCAGTGCTAGAATCCTAGCGGGAATGGCAGATACGCAGTATTTT.

As regards this clonotype: Germline and junction disagree at one end, which may indicate a read error. The chain couples TRBV5-1 to TRBJ2-4; 9 positions agree with TRBD1. Germline CDR1 SGHRS, CDR2 YFSETQ. This CDR3 spans 12 amino acids. The CDR3 DNA is TGCGCCAGCAGCATTACGGGACAGGGATGGTGCTTC. Protein: CASSITGQGWCF.

The chain links TRBV28 to TRBJ2-2; 9 bases line up with TRBD1. The CDR3 consists of 17 residues. J was trimmed by 1 base and V by 5 bases; bases with no gene match: 8. Per germline, CDR1 MDHEN and CDR2 SYDVKM. As DNA, the CDR3 is TGTGCCAGCAGTCCCATCGGACAGGGGATGAACACCGGGGAGCTGTTTTTT. This gives the protein CASSPIGQGMNTGELFF.

The chain combines TRBV19 with TRBJ2-5, with 7 bases that match TRBD2. CDR1 is LNHDA and CDR2 is SQIVND in the germline V gene (reference sequence). The CDR3 covers 14 residues. V lost 3 bases to trimming and J lost 5 bases; unmatched junction nucleotides: 6. The CDR3 nucleotides are TGTGCCAGTAGTATCCGACTAGCAGGGGAGACCCAGTACTTC. Amino acids: CASSIRLAGETQYF.

V gene TRBV20-1 combines with J gene TRBJ1-2; D is ambiguous. The CDR3 loop spans 12 amino acids. Germline V CDR1 and CDR2: DFQATT, SNEGSKA (reference sequence). V lost 1 base and J 8 bases, leaving 11 bases between the germline ends. The CDR3 sequence is CSARGTSRGYTF. Written as DNA, the CDR3 is TGCAGTGCTAGAGGGACGTCCAGGGGCTACACCTTC.